The TCR beta chain described here comes from a study of tissue T cells after allogeneic stem cell transplantation. The CDR3 has 14 amino acids. Germline V gives CDR1 SGHKS, CDR2 YYEKEE (reference sequence). Only in-frame clones appear in the TCRdb table, and some are missing; sequencing was by immunoSEQ multiplex PCR. The sample includes under 2,000 clones, 85% of them seen just once. This clone has only a few counts. Germline is not matched at one junction end, which may reflect a read error. The origin of this receptor is a male patient at least 60 years old with steroid-refractory graft-versus-host disease after an allogeneic stem cell transplant. Some T cells may trace back to the graft donor. This chain connects TRBV5-5 to TRBJ1-1; TRBD1 agrees at 7 bases. This material consisted of liver tissue, taken at autopsy. The CDR3 coding sequence is TGTGCCAGCAGGTTGGGACAGACGAACACTGAAGCTTTCTTT. Residues: CASRLGQTNTEAFF. The variable domain in full, with the rest retrieved from reference TRBV5-5 and TRBJ1-1, is DAGVTQSPTHLIKTRGQQVTLRCSPISGHKSVSWYQQVLGQGPQFIFQYYEKEERGRGNFPDRFSARQFPNYSSELNVNALLLGDSALYLCASRLGQTNTEAFFGQGTRLTVV.